Reported below is one T cell receptor beta chain. Its antigen is as yet unknown. Specified treatment: roughly 10-day PBMC culture with coronavirus spike peptide pools or control peptides (ViraFEST assay). An Oncomine TCR Beta short-read assay was used to sequence the DNA from cultured CD4+ T cells. TCRdb reanalysed the PCR reads using MiXCR and keeps one entry per CDR3 protein. Of 20,000 to 30,000 distinct CDR3 sequences listed, 64% were seen once; the top ten hold about 4.9%. This specimen belongs to a study of vaccination and CD4 T cells after COVID-19. Across the whole study: Convalescent donors: six male, four female; seven Caucasian, two Asian, one multiracial, two Hispanic. There were two doses of either BNT162b2 or mRNA-1273 vaccine given to participants. Post-vaccination samples were procured at a median of approximately 72 days following dose two (range 14 to 241). Findings and limits, study-wide: Convalescent patient numbers were relatively low, with no early post-infection timepoints.

Sequences were obtained from CD4+ T cells from blood, cultured in vitro. The clonotype was recovered from a human donor who had recovered from COVID-19.

The chain's CDR3 is CASSLGTGVNEQFF. CDR3 sequence (DNA): TGTGCCAGCAGTTTAGGGACAGGGGTAAATGAGCAGTTCTTC. The rearrangement joins TRBV12-3 or TRBV12-4 to TRBJ2-1; the match to TRBD1 covers 9 bases. The CDR3 runs to 14 residues. V gave up 1 base and J gave up 7 bases; unmatched junction bases: 2.